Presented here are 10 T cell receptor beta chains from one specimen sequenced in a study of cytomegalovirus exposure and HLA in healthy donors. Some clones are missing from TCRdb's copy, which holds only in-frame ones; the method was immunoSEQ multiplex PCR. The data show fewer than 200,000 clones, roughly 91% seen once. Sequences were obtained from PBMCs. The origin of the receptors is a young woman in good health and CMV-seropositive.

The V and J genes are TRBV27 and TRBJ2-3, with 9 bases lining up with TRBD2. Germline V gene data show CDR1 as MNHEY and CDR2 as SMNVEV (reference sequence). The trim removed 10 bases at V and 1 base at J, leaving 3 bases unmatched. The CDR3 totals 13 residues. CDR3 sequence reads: CATRTSGTDTQYF. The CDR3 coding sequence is TGTGCCACCCGGACTAGCGGCACAGATACGCAGTATTTT.

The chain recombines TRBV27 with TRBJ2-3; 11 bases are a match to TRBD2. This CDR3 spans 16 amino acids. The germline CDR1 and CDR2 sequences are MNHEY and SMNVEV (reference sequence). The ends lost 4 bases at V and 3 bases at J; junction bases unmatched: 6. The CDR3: CASSSLLAGETDTQYF. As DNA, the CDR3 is TGTGCCAGCAGTTCCCTACTAGCGGGAGAAACAGATACGCAGTATTTT.

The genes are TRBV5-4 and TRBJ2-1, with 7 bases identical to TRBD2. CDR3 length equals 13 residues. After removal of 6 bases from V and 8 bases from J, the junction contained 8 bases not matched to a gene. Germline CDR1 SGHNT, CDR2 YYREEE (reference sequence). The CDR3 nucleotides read TGTGCCAGCAATTGGCGGGAGTACGATGAGCAGTTCTTC. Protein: CASNWREYDEQFF.

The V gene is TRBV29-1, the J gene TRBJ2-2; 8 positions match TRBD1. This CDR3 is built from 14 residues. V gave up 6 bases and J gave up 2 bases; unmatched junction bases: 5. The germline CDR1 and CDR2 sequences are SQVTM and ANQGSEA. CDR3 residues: CSVQGAFNTGELFF. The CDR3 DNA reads TGCAGCGTCCAGGGGGCGTTCAACACCGGGGAGCTGTTTTTT.

CDR3 DNA sequence: TGTGCCAGCAGTTACTCCACTAACACAGATACGCAGTATTTT. Its protein is CASSYSTNTDTQYF. J is TRBJ2-3 and V is TRBV6-6; D gene uncertain. V was clipped by 0 bases and J by 2 bases, with 6 bases between them. CDR3 length equals 14 residues. Germline V CDR1 and CDR2: MNHNY, SVGAGI (reference sequence).

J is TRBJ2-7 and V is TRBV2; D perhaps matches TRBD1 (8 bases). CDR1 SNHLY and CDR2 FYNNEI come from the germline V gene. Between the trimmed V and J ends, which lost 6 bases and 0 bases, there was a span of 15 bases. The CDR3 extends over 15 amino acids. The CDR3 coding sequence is TGTGCCAGCAGCTGGGGGGGGACAGGCTCCTACGAGCAGTACTTC. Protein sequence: CASSWGGTGSYEQYF.

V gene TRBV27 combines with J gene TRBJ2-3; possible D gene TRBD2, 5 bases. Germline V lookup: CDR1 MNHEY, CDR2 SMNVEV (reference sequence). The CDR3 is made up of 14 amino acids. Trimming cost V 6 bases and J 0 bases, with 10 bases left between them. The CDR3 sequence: CASSRGISTDTQYF. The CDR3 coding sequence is TGTGCCAGCAGCCGGGGTATAAGCACAGATACGCAGTATTTT.

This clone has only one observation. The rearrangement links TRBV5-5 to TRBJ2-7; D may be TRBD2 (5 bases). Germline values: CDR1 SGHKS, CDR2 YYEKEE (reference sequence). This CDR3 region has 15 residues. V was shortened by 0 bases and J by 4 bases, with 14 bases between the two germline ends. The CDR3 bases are TGTGCCAGCAGCTTGGCTGCGACGGGATTTTACGAGCAGTACTTC. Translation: CASSLAATGFYEQYF.

In DNA form, the CDR3 reads TGTGCCACCAGCATGAGCACCGGGGAGCTGTTTTTT. Translation: CATSMSTGELFF. The rearrangement links TRBV15 to TRBJ2-2; D is unclear. From germline, CDR1 is LNHNV and CDR2 YYDKDF (reference sequence). This CDR3 is built from 12 residues. Trimming left V 4 bases short and J 4 bases short, with 4 bases between.

DNA of the CDR3: TGTGCCAGCAGTGATGTGCAGACTAATGAAAAACTGTTTTTT. Protein sequence: CASSDVQTNEKLFF. This chain connects TRBV6-1 to TRBJ1-4; D is unresolved. Trimming shortened V by 3 bases and J by 2 bases, and 7 bases separated the two germline ends. The CDR3 covers 14 residues. From germline, CDR1 is MNHNS and CDR2 SASEGT.